This section outlines one TCR beta chain sequence together with its context. The clone's antigen remains unknown. Base qualities are not provided; no much larger clone lies one nucleotide away. Its CDR3 holds 13 amino acids, cysteine through phenylalanine. This entry keeps only the CDR3 DNA: 39 bases, framed from base 1. V sheds 3 bases and J sheds 0 bases, leaving 6 bases between their ends. In the germline V gene (reference sequence), CDR1 corresponds to MNHEY and CDR2 to SMNVEV. The label giving this sample's treatment or condition can be read as: high-dose cyclophosphamide on days +3 and +4 as single-agent GVHD prophylaxis. PTCy patients received busulfan and fludarabine conditioning, a related or unrelated marrow graft, and cyclophosphamide on days +3 and +4. The PTCy-treated patients were drawn from a prospective, multi-institutional clinical trial. Peripheral blood and bone marrow mononuclear cells were isolated by Ficoll-Hypaque density centrifugation and were cryopreserved. Sorting of CD4+ and CD8+ T cells, including naive and memory subsets, was performed by FACS on a FACSAria II.

This sample was included in a study of T cells after posttransplantation cyclophosphamide (dated by TCRdb to about 2016). Turning to the overall study: Using TRB sequencing, the study followed how the T cell repertoire rebuilt after myeloablative bone marrow transplantation with posttransplantation cyclophosphamide given as GVHD prophylaxis. Antigen receptor sequencing was done on samples from 35 PTCy-treated patients and from some 15 related bone marrow donors of those patients. Blood from all 30 or so PTCy patients who had 1-year posttransplant specimens underwent TRB sequencing. In 3 patients, TRB sequencing was also performed on up to 3 more blood samples taken 2 to 5.2 years after transplant, and in 4 patients, pretransplant blood was also TRB-sequenced. Because TRA and TRB clonality correlated tightly in under ten samples, the subsequent TCR analyses were limited to TRB only. Public TRB sequences were compared against a database of over 3,600 sequences linked to responses to pathogens, tumor antigens, self-antigens and alloantigens. What the work shows at the level of the full study, not this receptor alone: The TRB repertoires of T cells infiltrating skin or GI tract showed only limited overlap with the TRB repertoires of T cells in blood. Across the approximately 48 patients, TRB clonality was highly associated with recipient CMV seropositivity and CMV reactivation, and diversity with PTCy was similar to that in the CNI/methotrexate controls. Donor-recipient similarity was low at 1-2 months but rose over the first year, and later blood repertoires were often dominated by donor CD8+ memory clones.

TRB sequencing was run on genomic DNA with either the immunoSEQ assay at survey resolution or the hsTCRB kit. Per the source publication's procedure: The immunoSEQ software handled the initial read processing, while the LymphoSeq R package was used for the repertoire analyses. Clonality was computed as 1 minus normalized Shannon entropy; Gini coefficient was also calculated for each TRB dataset. Phenotypes of unsorted samples were inferred by mapping TRB sequences from sorted subsets of the recipient or donor onto the same recipient's unsorted samples. Held by TCRdb, this immuneACCESS table contains in-frame sequences only and omits some clones. Under half of the omission traces to an unresolved V gene where checked; the cause of the rest is unknown. From that table come the V and J calls and clone size; the DNA was used to work out D and trimming. The sample includes roughly 2,000 clones, with around 81% observed a single time. The top ten clonotypes cover roughly an eighth of the sample.

The sequence is built from TRBV27 and TRBJ2-7, and perhaps TRBD2 as D gene, on 6 matching bases. The origin of this receptor is a male patient aged 45 to 59 who received an allogeneic stem cell transplant from a related donor and was CMV-positive. After a transplant, some T cells may be of graft donor origin. Material: CD8+ T cells sorted from blood, obtained approximately 380 days after allogeneic stem cell transplant with posttransplant cyclophosphamide. The bases are TGTGCCAGCAGTTTGACTAGCTCCTACGAGCAGTACTTC. Translation gives CASSLTSSYEQYF.